This T cell receptor (beta chain) comes out of a study of neurological immune-mediated disorders. The table lists this clonotype with many counts. From germline, CDR1 is DFQATT and CDR2 SNEGSKA (reference sequence). The CDR3 has 17 amino acids. Trimming removed 6 bases from V and 0 bases from J; junction bases left unmatched: 9. A single record per CDR3 protein comes from TCRdb applying MiXCR to the 5' RACE reads. This sample has 35,000 to 40,000 distinct CDR3 sequences, with nearly 7.5% found just once. Unsorted libraries were generated from 2 million PBMCs. These cells had been stored in RNAlater at -80 C.

Sequencing used PBMCs. This receptor was taken from a woman in her 40s in good health. V usage is TRBV20-1 and J usage is TRBJ2-5, with TRBD2 matching 14 bases. The CDR3 spells CSALGLAGGPYQETQYF. As DNA, the CDR3 is TGCAGTGCCCTTGGACTAGCGGGGGGCCCGTACCAAGAGACCCAGTACTTC.